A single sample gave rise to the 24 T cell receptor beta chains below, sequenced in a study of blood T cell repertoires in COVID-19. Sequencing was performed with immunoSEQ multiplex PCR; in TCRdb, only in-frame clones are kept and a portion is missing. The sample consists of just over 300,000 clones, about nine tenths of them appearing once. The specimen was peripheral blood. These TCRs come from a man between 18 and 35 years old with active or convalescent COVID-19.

CDR3 bases: TGTGCCAGCAGTTCCGGCGGGACTTACGAGCAGTACTTC. It encodes CASSSGGTYEQYF. The J gene is TRBJ2-7, the V gene TRBV12-3 or TRBV12-4; maybe TRBD2 (6 bases). CDR3 length: 13 residues. Trimming removed 4 bases at V and 4 bases at J, with 11 bases between.

This CDR3 is CASSEQVFNSPLHF. The CDR3 region has the DNA TGTGCCAGCAGTGAACAGGTTTTTAATTCACCCCTCCACTTT. The chain has TRBV6-1 and TRBJ1-6; D ambiguous. The germline V gene has CDR1 MNHNS and CDR2 SASEGT. Between the trimmed V and J ends, which lost 2 bases and 6 bases, there was a span of 8 bases. The CDR3 extends over 14 amino acids.

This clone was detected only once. CDR3: CASSPQYNEQFF. The CDR3 DNA is TGTGCCAGCAGCCCACAGTACAATGAGCAGTTCTTC. The chain carries TRBV7-9 and TRBJ2-1, with unresolved D. V was trimmed by 5 bases and J by 4 bases, leaving 6 bases between them. Germline V gene data show CDR1 as SEHNR and CDR2 as FQNEAQ (reference sequence). The CDR3 is 12 residues long.

Here the CDR3 reads CASSYQGSSYEQYF. For the CDR3, the DNA is TGTGCCAGCAGTTACCAGGGAAGCTCCTACGAGCAGTACTTC. This chain uses TRBV6-2 or TRBV6-3 with TRBJ2-7; D might be TRBD1 (5 bases). CDR3 size: 14 residues. Germline assignment: CDR1 MNHEY and CDR2 SVGEGT. Trimming removed 2 bases from V and 0 bases from J, with 8 bases in between.

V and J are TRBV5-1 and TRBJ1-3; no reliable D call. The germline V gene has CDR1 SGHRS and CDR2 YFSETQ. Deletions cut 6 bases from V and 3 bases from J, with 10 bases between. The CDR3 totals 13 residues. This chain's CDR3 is CASTSGFGNTIYF. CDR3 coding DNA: TGCGCCAGCACCTCAGGCTTTGGAAACACCATATATTTT.

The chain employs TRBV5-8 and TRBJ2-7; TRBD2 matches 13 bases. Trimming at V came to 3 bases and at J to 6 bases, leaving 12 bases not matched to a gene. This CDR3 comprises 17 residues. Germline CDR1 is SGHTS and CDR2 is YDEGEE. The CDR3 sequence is CASSYYWTSGRGSEQYF. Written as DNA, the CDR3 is TGTGCCAGCAGCTACTACTGGACTAGCGGGAGAGGGTCCGAGCAGTACTTC.

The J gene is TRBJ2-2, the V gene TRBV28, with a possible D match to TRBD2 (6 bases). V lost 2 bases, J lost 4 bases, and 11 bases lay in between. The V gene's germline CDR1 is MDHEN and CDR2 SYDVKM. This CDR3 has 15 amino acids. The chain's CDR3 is CASSLRLVGTGELFF. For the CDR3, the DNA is TGTGCCAGCAGTTTAAGACTAGTGGGCACCGGGGAGCTGTTTTTT.

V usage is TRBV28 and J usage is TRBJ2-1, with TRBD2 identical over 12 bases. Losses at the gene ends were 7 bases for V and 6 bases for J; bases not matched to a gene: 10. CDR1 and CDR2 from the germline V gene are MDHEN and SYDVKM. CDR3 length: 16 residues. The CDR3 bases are TGTGCCAGCAAGACTAGCGGGAGATTGTGGTCCAATGAGCAGTTCTTC. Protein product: CASKTSGRLWSNEQFF.

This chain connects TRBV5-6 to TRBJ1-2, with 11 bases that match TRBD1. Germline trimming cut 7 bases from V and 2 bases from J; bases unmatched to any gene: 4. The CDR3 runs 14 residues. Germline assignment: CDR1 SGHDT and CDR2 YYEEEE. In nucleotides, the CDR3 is TGTGCCAGCGTCAGGACAGGGGGCAACTATGGCTACACCTTC. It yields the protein CASVRTGGNYGYTF.

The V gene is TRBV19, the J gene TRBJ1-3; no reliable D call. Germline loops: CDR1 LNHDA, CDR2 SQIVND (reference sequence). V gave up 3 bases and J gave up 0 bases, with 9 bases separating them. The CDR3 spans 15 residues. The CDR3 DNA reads TGTGCCAGTAGTATCTCGAGAGACTCTGGAAACACCATATATTTT. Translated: CASSISRDSGNTIYF.

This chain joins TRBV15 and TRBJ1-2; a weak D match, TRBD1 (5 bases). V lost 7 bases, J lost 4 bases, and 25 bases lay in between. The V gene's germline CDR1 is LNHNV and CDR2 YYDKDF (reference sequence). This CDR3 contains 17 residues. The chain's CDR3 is CATTETGGHQGLYGYTF. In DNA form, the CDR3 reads TGTGCCACCACCGAGACCGGGGGTCATCAGGGACTCTATGGCTACACCTTC.

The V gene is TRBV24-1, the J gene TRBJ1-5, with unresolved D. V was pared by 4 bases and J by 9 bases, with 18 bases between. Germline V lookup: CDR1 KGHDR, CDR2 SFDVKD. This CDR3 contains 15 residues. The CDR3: CATSDPATDLRPQHF. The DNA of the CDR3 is TGTGCCACCAGTGACCCCGCCACAGACCTTCGGCCCCAGCATTTT.

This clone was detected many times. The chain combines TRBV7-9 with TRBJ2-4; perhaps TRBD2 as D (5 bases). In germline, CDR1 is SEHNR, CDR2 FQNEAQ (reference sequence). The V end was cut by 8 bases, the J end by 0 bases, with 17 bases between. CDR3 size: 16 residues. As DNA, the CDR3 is TGTGCCAGCGCTCCACCGACTATTCTAGCCAAAAACATTCAGTACTTC. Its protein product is CASAPPTILAKNIQYF. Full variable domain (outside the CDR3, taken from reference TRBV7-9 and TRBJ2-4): DTGVSQNPRHKITKRGQNVTFRCDPISEHNRLYWYRQTLGQGPEFLTYFQNEAQLEKSRLLSDRFSAERPKGSFSTLEIQRTEQGDSAMYLCASAPPTILAKNIQYFGAGTRLSVL.

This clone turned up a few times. The CDR3 bases are TGCGCCAGCAGCTTGGGGACAGGGATCACTGAAGCTTTCTTT. Translation: CASSLGTGITEAFF. The V and J genes are TRBV5-1 and TRBJ1-1; 8 positions match TRBD1. J gave up 4 bases and V 0 bases, and 2 bases lay outside the gene matches. The CDR3 runs 14 residues. The germline V gene encodes CDR1 SGHRS and CDR2 YFSETQ.

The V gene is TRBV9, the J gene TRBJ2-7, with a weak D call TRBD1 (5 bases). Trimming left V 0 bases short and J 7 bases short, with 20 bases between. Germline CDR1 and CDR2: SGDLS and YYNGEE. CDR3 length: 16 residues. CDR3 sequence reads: CASSVGGRQGIGEQYF. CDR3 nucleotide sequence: TGTGCCAGCAGCGTAGGAGGTCGGCAGGGTATTGGAGAGCAGTACTTC.

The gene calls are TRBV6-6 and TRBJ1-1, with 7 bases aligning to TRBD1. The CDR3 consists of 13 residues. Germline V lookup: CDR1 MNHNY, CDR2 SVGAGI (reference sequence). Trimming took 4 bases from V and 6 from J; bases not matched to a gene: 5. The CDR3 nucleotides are TGTGCCAGCAGTTGGACAGGAAATTCTGAAGCTTTCTTT. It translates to CASSWTGNSEAFF.

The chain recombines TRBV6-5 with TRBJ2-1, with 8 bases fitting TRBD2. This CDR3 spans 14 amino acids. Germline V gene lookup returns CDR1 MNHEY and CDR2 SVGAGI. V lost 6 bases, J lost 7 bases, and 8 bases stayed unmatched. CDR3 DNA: TGTGCCAGCAGGCCAGGACTAGCCAAAAATGAGCAGTTCTTC. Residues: CASRPGLAKNEQFF.

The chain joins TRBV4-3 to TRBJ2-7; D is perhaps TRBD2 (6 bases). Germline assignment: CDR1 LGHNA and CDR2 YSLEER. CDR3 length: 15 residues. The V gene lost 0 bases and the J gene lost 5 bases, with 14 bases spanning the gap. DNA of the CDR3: TGCGCCAGCAGCCAAGAAGGCCGTGGCGGGGACGAGCAGTACTTC. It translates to CASSQEGRGGDEQYF.

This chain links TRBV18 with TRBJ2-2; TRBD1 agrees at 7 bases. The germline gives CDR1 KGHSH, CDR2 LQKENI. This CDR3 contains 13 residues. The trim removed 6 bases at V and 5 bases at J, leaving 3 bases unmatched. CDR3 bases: TGTGCCAGCTCCACAGGGGAAACCGGGGAGCTGTTTTTT. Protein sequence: CASSTGETGELFF.

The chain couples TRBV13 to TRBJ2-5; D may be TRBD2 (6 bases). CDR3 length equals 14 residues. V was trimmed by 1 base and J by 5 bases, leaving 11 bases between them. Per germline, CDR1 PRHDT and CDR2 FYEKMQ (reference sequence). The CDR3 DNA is TGTGCCAGCAGCTTAGTGCGGGGCCGGGAGACCCAGTACTTC. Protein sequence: CASSLVRGRETQYF.

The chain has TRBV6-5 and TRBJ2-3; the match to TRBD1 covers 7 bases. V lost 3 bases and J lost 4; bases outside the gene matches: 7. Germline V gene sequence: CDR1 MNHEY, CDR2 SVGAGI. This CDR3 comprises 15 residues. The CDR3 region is CASSYSYRGSDTQYF. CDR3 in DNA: TGTGCCAGCAGTTATTCGTACAGGGGTTCAGATACGCAGTATTTT.

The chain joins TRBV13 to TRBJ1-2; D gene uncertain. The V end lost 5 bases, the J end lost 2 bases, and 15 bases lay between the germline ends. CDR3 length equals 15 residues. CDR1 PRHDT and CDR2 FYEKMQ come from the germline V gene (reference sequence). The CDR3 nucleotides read TGTGCCAGCAGCCTGAGAGTCACTCAAAACTATGGCTACACCTTC. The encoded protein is CASSLRVTQNYGYTF. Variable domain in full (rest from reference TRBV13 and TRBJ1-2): AAGVIQSPRHLIKEKRETATLKCYPIPRHDTVYWYQQGPGQDPQFLISFYEKMQSDKGSIPDRFSAQQFSDYHSELNMSSLELGDSALYFCASSLRVTQNYGYTFGSGTRLTVV.

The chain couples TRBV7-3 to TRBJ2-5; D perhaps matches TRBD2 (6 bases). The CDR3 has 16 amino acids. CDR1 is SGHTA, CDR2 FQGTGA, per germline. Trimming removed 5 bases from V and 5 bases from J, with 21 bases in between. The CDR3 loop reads CASSPRRGLPWETQYF. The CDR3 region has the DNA TGTGCCAGCAGCCCTCGGAGGGGACTCCCTTGGGAGACCCAGTACTTC.

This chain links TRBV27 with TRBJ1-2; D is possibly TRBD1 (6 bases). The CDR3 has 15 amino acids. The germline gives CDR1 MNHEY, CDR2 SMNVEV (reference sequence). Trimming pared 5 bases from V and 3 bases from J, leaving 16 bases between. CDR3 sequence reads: CASSPMPGVDYGYTF. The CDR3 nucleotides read TGTGCCAGCAGTCCGATGCCAGGGGTGGACTATGGCTACACCTTC.